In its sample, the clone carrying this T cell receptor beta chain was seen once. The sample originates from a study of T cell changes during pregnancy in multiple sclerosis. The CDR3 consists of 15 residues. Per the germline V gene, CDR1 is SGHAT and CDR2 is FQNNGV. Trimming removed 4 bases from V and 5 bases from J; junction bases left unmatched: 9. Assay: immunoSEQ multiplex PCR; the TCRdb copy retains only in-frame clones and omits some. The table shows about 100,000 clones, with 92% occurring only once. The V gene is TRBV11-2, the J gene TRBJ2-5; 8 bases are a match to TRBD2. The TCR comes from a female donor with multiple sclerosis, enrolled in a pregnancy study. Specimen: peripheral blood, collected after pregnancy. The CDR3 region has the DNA TGTGCCAGCAGCTCCTCAGCGGGAGTAGGGGAGACCCAGTACTTC. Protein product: CASSSSAGVGETQYF.